Shown below are 2 T cell receptor beta chains from a single sample sequenced in a study of control samples from healthy donors and cancer patients. Generated by immunoSEQ multiplex PCR, the TCRdb table keeps only in-frame clones and is missing some. The table lists about 120,000 clones, 87% of them singletons, with about 12% in the top ten. Sequenced material: blood. The receptors derive from a man younger than 40 in good health.

The chain has TRBV11-2 and TRBJ1-1; 7 bases match TRBD1. Germline values: CDR1 SGHAT, CDR2 FQNNGV. V lost 5 bases and J lost 0; bases outside the gene matches: 9. The CDR3 has 16 amino acids. CDR3 sequence: CASSPGQGGVNTEAFF. CDR3 bases: TGTGCCAGCAGCCCTGGGCAGGGGGGGGTGAACACTGAAGCTTTCTTT.

The chain links TRBV5-1 to TRBJ1-1; D not certain. V was pared by 1 base and J by 0 bases, with 10 bases between. The germline CDR1 and CDR2 sequences are SGHRS and YFSETQ. This CDR3 comprises 15 residues. DNA of the CDR3: TGCGCCAGCAGCTTGTTGGCAGAACTGAACACTGAAGCTTTCTTT. It translates to CASSLLAELNTEAFF.